The following is a TCR beta chain sequence with its context. The count of this clone is one. The antigen it binds to is not known. Per-base qualities were not stored, and no clone one base away is much larger. This sample is part of a study of cytomegalovirus exposure and HLA in healthy donors (dated by TCRdb to 2016 to 2017). General notes on the study: In an earlier analysis of 587 of the donors, less than 350 Gb of sequence data and 117 million unique TCR beta sequences from 180 million or so T cells were reported. An early release that covered more than 550 HLA-typed donors contained around 300 gigabases of sequencing data and tens of millions of unique TCR sequences. Among the 398 genotyped donors, approximately 77% belonged to the genetic ancestry cluster associated with self-reported Caucasian donors. The study aimed to test whether cataloging public T cell receptors could reveal signatures of past pathogen exposure. The study used immunosequencing to profile the T cell repertoires of about 670 subjects and linked those repertoires to cytomegalovirus serostatus. In addition to the first cohort of roughly 670 subjects, a separate validation cohort of approximately 130 different subjects was used. To predict cytomegalovirus infection status, the study brought together high-throughput TCR immunosequencing, statistical association of individual TCRs with disease status, and machine learning. A later analysis re-analyzed previously published TCR beta repertoires from 666 donors and added high-resolution HLA genotyping to study TCR occurrence patterns. Rather than drawing on any new phenotypic data, the later analysis identified candidate immune exposures from TCR beta sequences and the way those sequences occurred across donors. In an earlier analysis of roughly 580 of the donors, high-throughput TCR beta sequencing was used to judge whether each TCR beta V gene segment behaved as functional or pseudogenic. Donor age, sex, ethnicity and CMV serostatus were compiled together with the repertoire data. Genome-wide SNP genotypes for about 55% of the 666 donors were used in a later genetic analysis, which treated that subset as a discovery cohort. Every discovery cohort repertoire had been produced on one sequencing platform. HLA typing included class I and class II loci at four-digit resolution. The number of typed donors differed by locus: about 629-640 for A, B, C, DRB1 and DQB1; approximately 530 for DQA1; approximately 600 for DPA1; and around 450 for DPB1. Roughly five DR-DQ haplotypes were handled as single units for association and clustering because linkage in the cohort was strong. Among over 350 genotyped donors of the cohort, an average of about 240,000 unique TCR beta nucleotide sequences were sequenced per donor, roughly 18% of them non-productive.

Library creation used the immunoSEQ multiplex PCR assay. For the multiplex PCR, a mixture combining 60 forward primers for TCR Vbeta segments and 13 reverse primers for TCR Jbeta segments was used. A multiplex PCR assay on genomic DNA amplified the CDR3 region of rearranged TCR beta genes. On the Illumina HiSeq System, the amplified TCR beta libraries were sequenced as 87-base-pair reads. Processing in the source paper ran as follows. In a later analysis, some 80 million unique TCR beta chains were counted across the roughly 670 repertoires, and around 11 million of these chains were shared by at least two donors. To remove PCR and sequencing errors, raw reads were error-corrected and collapsed into unique sequences using a nearest-neighbor algorithm that merged closely related sequences. V, D and J gene segments were assigned by aligning CDR3 sequences to IMGT reference sequences. For a sequence to be retained, a match of at least six nucleotides was required to both a V gene segment and a J gene segment. Rearrangements were classified as productive when the CDR3 lacked stop codons and remained in frame with V and J, and all other rearrangements were classified as non-productive. CDR3 was defined by IMGT convention, running from the second conserved V-encoded cysteine to the conserved J-encoded phenylalanine. In an earlier analysis of more than 550 of the donors, sequences lacking an unambiguous match to a single V gene segment were excluded. An earlier analysis of several hundred of the donors classified V segments as functional when productive rearrangements were above 56.7% and as segregating when the standard deviation between donors was above 5%. To diagnose cytomegalovirus status from the catalog of TCR beta chain sequences, a statistical classification framework was built. V and J gene assignment, in a later analysis, came from comparing TCR nucleotide sequences with IMGT/GENE-DB human TR gene sequences. Using the TCRdist pipeline, a later analysis assigned CDR3 sequences along with most-parsimonious VDJ recombination scenarios. In a later analysis, each TCR beta chain was defined by its CDR3 amino acid sequence together with its V-gene family, and reads without a unique V-gene family were excluded. As a way to deal with suspected cross-contamination and a sequencing artifact, a later analysis dropped under 600 nucleotide sequences that were highly shared and had low generation probability. For each public chain, a later analysis derived a clonal expansion index from normalized ranks of inferred template counts within each repertoire. Generation probabilities in a later analysis came from a VDJ recombination model fitted to out-of-frame rearrangements, and those results were checked against IGoR. A later analysis scored TCR-TCR, TCR-HLA and TCR-CMV co-occurrence with hypergeometric tests, applying a repertoire-size bias correction to TCR pairs. False discovery rates were estimated in a later analysis by permuting HLA or CMV assignments 20 times. In a later analysis, co-occurring TCRs were grouped with DBSCAN, and TCRdist sequence similarity was added when clustering was performed within HLA-allele-positive subsets. Co-occurrence clustering excluded repertoires with fewer than 30,000 or more than 120,000 public chains, plus five with anomalous nucleotide sharing. Held by TCRdb, this immuneACCESS table contains in-frame sequences only and omits some clones. Under half of the omission traces to an unresolved V gene where checked; the cause of the rest is unknown. The V and J calls and clone size were taken over from that table, and D and trimming were inferred from the DNA. The table for this sample lists roughly 130,000 clones; 73% of them were counted only once. Less than 2.5% of the sample is taken by the ten largest.

The cohort consisted of fewer than 700 healthy bone marrow donors. At the time of sampling, all cohort members were nominally healthy, though unrecorded immune exposures were likely present. The donor was CMV seropositive and was included in the group of approximately 310 seropositive cohort members. A peripheral blood sample was collected from each donor, and TCR beta sequencing was performed on peripheral blood mononuclear cells. The Qiagen DNeasy Blood Extraction Kit was used to extract genomic DNA from the blood cell samples. Study-wide conclusions, independent of this receptor: Immune exposure information for the cohort was limited to CMV serostatus. Because some donors lacked HLA typing at each locus, the association tests relied only on the typed subset. In a later genetic analysis, a missense DCLRE1C variant was associated with V-gene and J-gene trimming of TCR beta chains, and the association was replicated in an independent cohort. A further reported finding was that TCR beta sequences accurately predicted the HLA-A and HLA-B alleles for most subjects in the first cohort. The study listed around 160 TCR beta chains as associated with cytomegalovirus. Correlated functional status among segregating V segments might be attributable to linkage disequilibrium, but an unknown experimental factor could not be ruled out. A later genetic analysis reported fewer N-insertions in productive TCRs among donors in an Asian-associated ancestry cluster than the roughly 640-donor mean. Because counts were too low, seventeen rarely observed V segments, including chromosome 9 orphons, were left out of the earlier analysis of several hundred of the donors. This cohort had only TCR beta chains sequenced, and the lack of alpha or paired-chain data limited which features could be detected. The authors suggested that the approach could potentially be extended to other disease states and immunological phenotypes. When HLA alleles, especially DR and DQ, strongly co-occurred, attributing TCR associations to individual alleles was difficult. In an earlier analysis of a few hundred of the donors, most TCR beta V segments were observed in productive rearrangements about 90% or about 30% of the time, broadly matching IMGT annotations. The presence/absence analyses assumed that sequencing depth was roughly uniform across donors, and that assumption may not be true. In a later analysis, most CMV-associated TCR beta chains were found to appear HLA-restricted, with HLA associations seemingly driven largely by CMV exposure. Because the 87-base-pair reads could not distinguish some IMGT-functional V segments, including TRBV6-2 and TRBV6-3, those segments were excluded. In a later analysis, HLA-associated TCR beta chains showed more clonal expansion and lower generation probabilities than non-associated chains that were equally common. A group of highly shared sequence variants was considered likely to be a technical artifact of the sequencing pipeline. A later analysis reported that several top co-occurrence clusters appeared linked to parvovirus B19, influenza, CMV and Epstein-Barr virus. In a later analysis, around 15,000 TCR beta sequences were associated with specific HLA alleles at a false discovery rate of 0.05. In vitro tests confirmed that a few of the cytomegalovirus-associated TCR beta chains recognize cytomegalovirus antigens. In a later analysis, TCR association rates were found to vary across HLA loci, with the most associated TCRs seen for DRB1 alleles and the fewest for HLA-C alleles. Cytomegalovirus status was reported to be diagnosed by the classifier with high specificity and sensitivity in both the original and validation cohorts. Most TCR sequences were observed very rarely across donors, whereas some public TCRs were present in many individuals.

From cysteine to phenylalanine, the CDR3 is 16 amino acids long. The only DNA kept is the CDR3, 48 bases in frame from the first base. V is cut by 0 bases and J by 4 bases, and the space between the germline ends is 16 bases. The germline V gene yields MNHEY for CDR1 and SVGAGI for CDR2. Sequenced sample: PBMCs. The rearrangement combines TRBV6-5 with TRBJ2-7; TRBD2 could be the D gene, as 6 bases match. The receptor was isolated from a woman in her thirties or forties in good health and CMV-seropositive. This receptor has the CDR3 CASSYSYRTEGYEQYF. At the DNA level, the sequence is TGTGCCAGCAGTTACTCGTACCGGACGGAGGGTTACGAGCAGTACTTC.